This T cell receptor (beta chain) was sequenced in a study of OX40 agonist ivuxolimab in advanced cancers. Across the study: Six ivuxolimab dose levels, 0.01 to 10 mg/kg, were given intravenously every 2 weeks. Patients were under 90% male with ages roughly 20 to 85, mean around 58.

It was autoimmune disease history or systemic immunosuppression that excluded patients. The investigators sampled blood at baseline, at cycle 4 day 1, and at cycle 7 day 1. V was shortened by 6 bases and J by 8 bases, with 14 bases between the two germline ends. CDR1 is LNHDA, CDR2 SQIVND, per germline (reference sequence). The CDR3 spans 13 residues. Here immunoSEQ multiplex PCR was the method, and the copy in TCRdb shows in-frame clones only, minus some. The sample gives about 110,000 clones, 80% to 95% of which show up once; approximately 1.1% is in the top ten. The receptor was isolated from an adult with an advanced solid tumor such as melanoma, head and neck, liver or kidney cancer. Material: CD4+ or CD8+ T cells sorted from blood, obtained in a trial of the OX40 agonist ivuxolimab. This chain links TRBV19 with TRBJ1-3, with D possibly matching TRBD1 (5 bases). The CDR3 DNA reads TGTGCCAGTAGCTTGGGGGTAGCAGACACCATATATTTT. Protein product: CASSLGVADTIYF. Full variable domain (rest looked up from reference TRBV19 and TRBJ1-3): DGGITQSPKYLFRKEGQNVTLSCEQNLNHDAMYWYRQDPGQGLRLIYYSQIVNDFQKGDIAEGYSVSREKKESFPLTVTSAQKNPTAFYLCASSLGVADTIYFGEGSWLTVV.